This section outlines one T cell receptor (beta chain) sequence together with its context. The antigen remains unidentified. Its ends do not fully match the called genes, so a read error is possible. Genomic DNA constituted the template upon which TCR beta VDJ and CDR3 profiling was performed. One entry per CDR3 protein, called by TCRdb with MiXCR from the reads. The data show approximately 190,000 distinct CDR3 sequences, under 70% seen once. This record belongs to a study of CD8+CD57+ T cells in acquired aplastic anemia. General study findings and limits: It was found that about 31 CD8+ CDR3 sequences were shared between patients and controls.

The CDR3 spans 13 residues. Looked up from germline, CDR1 is LNHDA and CDR2 is SQIVND (reference sequence). V usage is TRBV19 and J usage is TRBJ2-7; possible D gene TRBD1, 6 bases. Sequencing was performed on sorted CD4+, CD8+, or CD8+CD57+ T cells (not recorded which) from PBMCs. This TCR was sampled from a human donor with severe aplastic anemia or a healthy control (not recorded which). CDR3 coding DNA: TGTGCCACCTTCACAGGGATCCTCTACGGGCAGTACTTC. It codes for CATFTGILYGQYF.